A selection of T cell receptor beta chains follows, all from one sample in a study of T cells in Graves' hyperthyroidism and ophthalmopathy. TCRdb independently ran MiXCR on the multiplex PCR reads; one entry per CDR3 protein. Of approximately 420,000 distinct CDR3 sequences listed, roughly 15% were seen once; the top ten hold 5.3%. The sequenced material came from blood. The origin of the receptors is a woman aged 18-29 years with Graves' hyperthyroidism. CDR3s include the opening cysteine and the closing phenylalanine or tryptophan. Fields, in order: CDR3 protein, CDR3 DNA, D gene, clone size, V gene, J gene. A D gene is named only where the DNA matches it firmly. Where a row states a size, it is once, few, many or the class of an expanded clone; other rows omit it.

CASSDGRSGNTIYF	TGTGCCAGCAGTGACGGGCGTTCTGGAAACACCATATATTTT	-	few	TRBV25-1	TRBJ1-3
CASSQVNRGVLGSPLHF	TGCGCCAGCAGCCAGGTGAACAGGGGGGTCCTGGGTTCACCCCTCCACTTT	TRBD1	many	TRBV4-1	TRBJ1-6
CASKKQGASYDEQYF	TGTGCCAGCAAGAAACAGGGGGCGAGTTATGACGAGCAGTACTTC	TRBD1	many	TRBV6-1	TRBJ2-7
CSVVVTDGQPQHF	TGCAGCGTTGTCGTAACTGACGGTCAGCCCCAGCATTTT	-	-	TRBV29-1	TRBJ1-5
CASSLDSRLGANQPQHF	TGTGCCAGCAGTTTGGACAGCCGTTTGGGGGCCAATCAGCCCCAGCATTTT	-	many	TRBV12-3/TRBV12-4	TRBJ1-5
CASSGGLDLDTEAFF	TGTGCCAGTAGTGGGGGACTCGACCTTGACACTGAAGCTTTCTTT	-	once	TRBV19	TRBJ1-1
CASRPDRARTDTQYF	TGTGCCAGCAGACCCGACAGGGCTCGCACAGATACGCAGTATTTT	TRBD1	many	TRBV28	TRBJ2-3
CSARDGGLAGGSFDEQFF	TGCAGTGCTAGAGACGGCGGACTAGCGGGAGGTAGTTTTGATGAGCAGTTCTTC	TRBD2	-	TRBV20-1	TRBJ2-1
CASDWTGGSKPRSNTGELFF	TGTGCCAGCGATTGGACGGGAGGCTCAAAACCGCGATCGAACACCGGGGAGCTGTTTTTT	TRBD2	-	TRBV6-2/TRBV6-3	TRBJ2-2
CASSSYGQGTHRDTQYF	TGTGCCAGCAGCTCTTATGGACAGGGGACGCACAGAGATACGCAGTATTTT	TRBD1	many	TRBV5-6	TRBJ2-3
CASSVEGRANTEAFF	TGTGCCAGCAGCGTAGAAGGCAGGGCGAACACTGAAGCTTTCTTT	-	many	TRBV9	TRBJ1-1
CSVRGTMNTEAFF	TGCAGCGTGAGAGGAACGATGAACACTGAAGCTTTCTTT	-	-	TRBV29-1	TRBJ1-1
CASSLEGTRTDTQYF	TGTGCCAGCAGCTTAGAGGGGACCCGCACAGATACGCAGTATTTT	-	many	TRBV7-2	TRBJ2-3
CASTPGRVVYEQFF	TGTGCCAGCACCCCAGGCAGGGTGGTATATGAGCAGTTCTTC	-	many	TRBV28	TRBJ2-1
CASSGSLAYEQYF	TGTGCCAGCAGTGGCAGTCTCGCCTACGAGCAGTACTTC	-	many	TRBV6-1	TRBJ2-7
CASSVGLPGLVTDTQYF	TGTGCCAGCAGCGTAGGTCTGCCGGGACTGGTCACAGATACGCAGTATTTT	-	-	TRBV12-3/TRBV12-4	TRBJ2-3
CATSGRTGSNQGYTF	TGTGCCACCAGTGGTAGGACAGGGAGTAATCAGGGCTACACCTTC	TRBD1	few	TRBV24-1	TRBJ1-2
CASSAWDPGNEQFF	TGTGCCAGCAGCGCCTGGGACCCCGGGAATGAGCAGTTCTTC	-	few	TRBV9	TRBJ2-1
CASSFGTGRVETQYF	TGTGCCAGCAGCTTCGGGACAGGGAGGGTAGAGACCCAGTACTTC	TRBD1	-	TRBV7-2	TRBJ2-5
CASSEYVGLNAEAFF	TGTGCCAGCAGTGAATATGTAGGGTTGAACGCTGAAGCTTTCTTT	-	-	TRBV6-1	TRBJ1-1
CASSPGTPEQYF	TGTGCCAGCAGCCCCGGGACACCCGAGCAGTACTTC	-	many	TRBV11-3	TRBJ2-7
CASSSSGGSYGYTF	TGTGCCAGCAGCTCCTCAGGGGGCAGCTATGGCTACACCTTC	TRBD1	many	TRBV7-2	TRBJ1-2
CASSARFAIQETQYF	TGTGCCAGCAGCGCCCGTTTTGCAATCCAAGAGACCCAGTACTTC	-	-	TRBV13	TRBJ2-5
CASSSLDQGRTTQYF	TGTGCCAGCAGCTCCCTGGACCAGGGACGGACTACGCAGTATTTT	-	few	TRBV9	TRBJ2-3
CASSIRGLAGVSYEQYF	TGTGCCAGCAGCATCAGAGGACTAGCGGGTGTGTCCTACGAGCAGTACTTC	TRBD2	many	TRBV7-2	TRBJ2-7
CASSPSATLADSTDTQYF	TGCGCCAGCAGCCCAAGCGCCACACTAGCCGATAGCACAGATACGCAGTATTTT	-	many	TRBV4-1	TRBJ2-3
CASRTIDSFTDTQYF	TGTGCCAGCAGAACAATCGACAGTTTCACAGATACGCAGTATTTT	-	-	TRBV28	TRBJ2-3
CASSLGGLSNQPQHF	TGTGCCAGCAGTTTAGGGGGATTGAGCAATCAGCCCCAGCATTTT	-	-	TRBV27	TRBJ1-5
CASNLSRAGRNIQYF	TGTGCCAGCAATTTAAGTCGGGCAGGGCGAAACATTCAGTACTTC	-	many	TRBV12-3/TRBV12-4	TRBJ2-4
CASSTYNSPLHF	TGTGCCAGCAGCACATATAATTCACCCCTCCACTTT	-	few	TRBV7-2	TRBJ1-6
CASSLLSGVSYNEQFF	TGTGCCAGCAGTCTACTTAGCGGGGTGTCCTACAATGAGCAGTTCTTC	TRBD2	-	TRBV6-4	TRBJ2-1
CASSSERTGGYEQYF	TGTGCCAGTAGTTCCGAACGGACAGGGGGCTACGAGCAGTACTTC	TRBD1	few	TRBV19	TRBJ2-7
CASSARQANTEAFF	TGTGCCAGCAGTGCTAGACAGGCGAACACTGAAGCTTTCTTT	-	many	TRBV27	TRBJ1-1
CASRAGTSGTDTQYF	TGTGCCAGCAGAGCCGGGACTAGCGGTACAGATACGCAGTATTTT	TRBD2	many	TRBV12-3/TRBV12-4	TRBJ2-3
CASSLSYRVGNQPQHF	TGTGCCAGCAGTTTATCGTACAGGGTGGGCAATCAGCCCCAGCATTTT	-	few	TRBV27	TRBJ1-5
CASSLTGTSTDTQYF	TGTGCCAGCAGCTTAACAGGTACCAGCACAGATACGCAGTATTTT	-	many	TRBV7-3	TRBJ2-3
CSAGFRETQYF	TGCAGTGCGGGGTTTCGGGAGACCCAGTACTTC	-	-	TRBV20-1	TRBJ2-5
CASSGTQWEGTVNTGELFF	TGTGCCAGCAGCGGAACCCAATGGGAGGGGACAGTCAACACCGGGGAGCTGTTTTTT	-	-	TRBV9	TRBJ2-2
CASSLDSYSEQFF	TGCGCCAGCAGCTTGGACAGTTACAGTGAGCAGTTCTTC	-	-	TRBV5-1	TRBJ2-1
CASSDPRGLMKNCFF	-	-	-	TRBV24-1	TRBJ1-4
CSAPGTWGVDEQFF	TGCAGTGCCCCCGGGACATGGGGGGTCGATGAGCAGTTCTTC	-	many	TRBV20-1	TRBJ2-1
CASADSTDTQYF	TGTGCCAGTGCGGATAGCACAGATACGCAGTATTTT	-	-	TRBV19	TRBJ2-3
CASSVEGGSGNTIYF	TGTGCCAGCAGCGTAGAGGGGGGCTCTGGAAACACCATATATTTT	-	-	TRBV9	TRBJ1-3
CSASDYRTTDTQYF	TGCAGTGCTAGCGACTACCGAACAACAGATACGCAGTATTTT	-	many	TRBV20-1	TRBJ2-3
CASSLGTGVTDTQYF	TGTGCCAGCAGCTTAGGGACAGGGGTCACAGATACGCAGTATTTT	TRBD1	many	TRBV7-8	TRBJ2-3
CAISGGDSRNTGELFF	TGTGCCATCAGTGGGGGGGACAGCCGTAACACCGGGGAGCTGTTTTTT	-	-	TRBV10-3	TRBJ2-2
CASSLSSGETYEQYF	TGTGCCAGCAGTTTATCGAGCGGGGAGACCTACGAGCAGTACTTC	TRBD2	many	TRBV27	TRBJ2-7
CASSFSWVGDTQYF	TGTGCCAGTAGTTTTTCATGGGTTGGAGATACGCAGTATTTT	-	few	TRBV19	TRBJ2-3
CASSQREMVTDTQYF	TGTGCCAGCAGCCAACGGGAGATGGTCACAGATACGCAGTATTTT	-	-	TRBV7-9	TRBJ2-3
CASSLEGWRTQEETQYF	TGTGCCAGCAGCTTAGAGGGTTGGCGGACACAAGAAGAGACCCAGTACTTC	-	-	TRBV13	TRBJ2-5
CASSVSNEQFF	TGTGCCAGCAGCGTCTCCAATGAGCAGTTCTTC	-	many	TRBV7-9	TRBJ2-1
CASSRPPGLAGDNEQFF	TGTGCCAGCAGTAGGCCCCCAGGACTAGCGGGGGACAATGAGCAGTTCTTC	TRBD2	many	TRBV12-3/TRBV12-4	TRBJ2-1
CASSLSSEGHEQYF	TGTGCCAGCAGTTTGAGTTCAGAGGGCCACGAGCAGTACTTC	-	-	TRBV28	TRBJ2-7
CASSLNIQGNTIYF	TGTGCCAGCAGCCTGAATATACAGGGAAACACCATATATTTT	-	-	TRBV5-4	TRBJ1-3
CASSQSAIMNTEAFF	TGCGCCAGCAGCCAATCAGCGATCATGAACACTGAAGCTTTCTTT	-	many	TRBV5-1	TRBJ1-1
CASSPSLAGVYNEQFF	TGTGCTAGCAGCCCCTCGCTAGCGGGGGTCTACAATGAGCAGTTCTTC	TRBD2	-	TRBV7-7	TRBJ2-1
CASTSGIVRETQYF	TGTGCCAGCACCAGCGGGATAGTCCGAGAGACCCAGTACTTC	TRBD2	many	TRBV7-9	TRBJ2-5
CASSWRLAGNSYTQYF	TGTGCCAGCAGCTGGAGACTAGCGGGAAACTCATATACGCAGTATTTT	TRBD2	many	TRBV6-7	TRBJ2-3